This TCR beta chain was recovered during a study of blood T cell repertoires in COVID-19. Study information: T cells, B-cell-depleted T cells, or PBMCs provided the cDNA or gDNA that served as material.

Methods used by the authors: Amplification from reference gene primers served as the basis for estimated nucleated cell counts. Assay: immunoSEQ multiplex PCR; the TCRdb copy retains only in-frame clones and omits some. V, J and clone size reflect that table, while D and trimming were determined from the DNA. The sample lists 110,000 or so clones, roughly 80% occurring once. The V gene end was trimmed by 5 bases and the J gene end by 4 bases; junction bases not matched to a gene: 7. Germline CDR1 reads MNHNY; CDR2 reads SVGAGI (reference sequence). The CDR3 is made up of 16 amino acids. This chain joins TRBV6-6 and TRBJ2-6; TRBD1 matches at 8 bases. The clonotype comes from a woman of 80 years or more with acute or convalescent COVID-19. Specimen: peripheral blood. CDR3 bases: TGTGCCAGCAGTAAGACAGGGGATATAGGGGCCAACGTCCTGACTTTC. Translated, it gives CASSKTGDIGANVLTF.